These 12 T cell receptor beta chains were all obtained from the same sample, sequenced in a study of blood T cell repertoires in COVID-19. Here immunoSEQ multiplex PCR was the method, and the copy in TCRdb shows in-frame clones only, minus some. Of under 20,000 clones in the sample, roughly 87% were seen once. The sequenced sample was peripheral blood. These receptor sequences come from a human donor with active COVID-19. The donor label of this sample is uncertain.

The V call is TRBV13, the J call TRBJ1-1; unclear D gene. There are 16 residues in the CDR3. CDR1 and CDR2 (germline): PRHDT, FYEKMQ (reference sequence). Trimming pared 5 bases from V and 7 bases from J, leaving 23 bases between. Here the CDR3 reads CASSTPRDEGRGEAFF. CDR3 DNA: TGTGCCAGCAGCACCCCCCGAGATGAGGGCAGAGGTGAAGCTTTCTTT.

The sample holds one count of this clone. The rearrangement links TRBV12-5 to TRBJ1-6; 9 bases line up with TRBD1. The CDR3 has 16 amino acids. Germline trimming cut 4 bases from V and 7 bases from J; bases unmatched to any gene: 8. Germline V gives CDR1 LGHNT, CDR2 FRNRAP. The CDR3 spells CASGSTPGQGNSPLHF. CDR3 sequence (DNA): TGTGCTAGTGGTTCGACGCCGGGACAGGGAAATTCACCCCTCCACTTT.

V usage is TRBV19 and J usage is TRBJ2-2; 8 bases agree with TRBD2. The germline V gene has CDR1 LNHDA and CDR2 SQIVND (reference sequence). This CDR3 region has 14 residues. Trimming cost V 8 bases and J 6 bases; bases outside gene matches: 8. The CDR3 region is CASEREGLAGELFF. Here the CDR3 DNA reads TGTGCCAGTGAACGGGAGGGCTTGGCCGGGGAGCTGTTTTTT.

The V gene is TRBV7-2, the J gene TRBJ2-3; 10 bases are shared with TRBD1. The CDR3 loop spans 15 amino acids. Germline-derived CDR1 and CDR2 are SGHTA and FQGNSA. The trim removed 2 bases at V and 9 bases at J, leaving 8 bases unmatched. This CDR3 reads CASSLRAGQGETQYF. The CDR3 nucleotides are TGTGCCAGCAGCTTAAGGGCCGGACAGGGGGAAACGCAGTATTTT.

The CDR3 region is CASSRGIWELFF. DNA of the CDR3: TGTGCCAGCAGTAGGGGGATCTGGGAGCTGTTTTTT. J is TRBJ2-2 and V is TRBV5-6, with D possibly TRBD1 on 6 matching bases. V dropped 5 bases and J dropped 9 bases, with 11 bases sitting between them. The CDR3 spans 12 residues. CDR1 and CDR2 (germline): SGHDT, YYEEEE.

Judged by abundance, this clone is medium-sized. The chain combines TRBV24-1 with TRBJ2-1; TRBD2 aligns across 7 bases. V gave up 2 bases and J gave up 8 bases; unmatched junction bases: 5. Germline CDR1 and CDR2: KGHDR and SFDVKD. The CDR3 runs to 14 residues. The CDR3 nucleotides read TGTGCCACCAGTGATTATCGCGGGAGCTATGAGCAGTTCTTC. Translating it yields CATSDYRGSYEQFF.

This clone has a handful of counts. DNA for the CDR3: TGTGCCAGCAGTCCTCACTGGGAGACCCAGTACTTC. Its protein product is CASSPHWETQYF. The V call is TRBV7-9, the J call TRBJ2-5; unclear D gene. Germline V lookup: CDR1 SEHNR, CDR2 FQNEAQ (reference sequence). The V gene lost 6 bases and the J gene lost 5 bases, with 10 bases spanning the gap. The CDR3 covers 12 residues.

This chain links TRBV30 with TRBJ1-5, with 8 nucleotides matching TRBD1. Germline-derived CDR1 and CDR2 are GTSNPN and SVGIG (reference sequence). CDR3 size: 13 residues. Trimming at V came to 3 bases and at J to 9 bases, leaving 7 bases not matched to a gene. The CDR3 nucleotides are TGTGCCTGGAGCGGGACAGGCCAGGGGCCCCAGCATTTT. Amino acids: CAWSGTGQGPQHF.

This clone is a singleton in its sample. The chain is built from TRBV28 and TRBJ2-1; 11 bases are a match to TRBD2. This CDR3 has 17 residues. Germline V CDR1 and CDR2: MDHEN, SYDVKM. V lost 5 bases and J lost 8; bases outside the gene matches: 14. CDR3: CASSQLMGLAAVDEQFF. In nucleotides, the CDR3 is TGTGCCAGCAGTCAGCTAATGGGACTAGCGGCAGTCGATGAGCAGTTCTTC.

V usage is TRBV28 and J usage is TRBJ1-6, with D perhaps matching TRBD1 (5 bases). Trimming stripped 7 bases from V and 7 bases from J, with 14 bases between. CDR3 length equals 14 residues. Germline V gene lookup returns CDR1 MDHEN and CDR2 SYDVKM. CDR3 in amino acids: CASNGRQPNSPLHF. As DNA, the CDR3 is TGTGCCAGCAACGGACGACAGCCCAATTCACCCCTCCACTTT.

CDR3: CASSFGGQRSYNEQFF. CDR3 sequence (DNA): TGTGCCAGCAGCTTTGGAGGCCAGCGGAGCTACAATGAGCAGTTCTTC. The chain employs TRBV7-8 and TRBJ2-1; a weak D match, TRBD2 (5 bases). Germline V lookup: CDR1 SGHVS, CDR2 FQNEAQ. The CDR3 is 16 residues long. V was clipped by 3 bases and J by 3 bases, with 15 bases between them. The full variable domain, with the rest looked up from reference TRBV7-8 and TRBJ2-1, is GAGVSQSPRYKVAKRGQDVALRCDPISGHVSLFWYQQALGQGPEFLTYFQNEAQLDKSGLPSDRFFAERPEGSVSTLKIQRTQQEDSAVYLCASSFGGQRSYNEQFFGPGTRLTVL.

The chain couples TRBV10-1 to TRBJ2-3; D is perhaps TRBD1 (5 bases). V lost 4 bases and J lost 4, with 9 bases in between. The CDR3 runs 13 residues. Germline V gene data show CDR1 as WNHNN and CDR2 as SYGVQD (reference sequence). The CDR3 DNA is TGCGCCAGCAGTGCAAGGGGCCCAGATACGCAGTATTTT. Translating gives CASSARGPDTQYF.